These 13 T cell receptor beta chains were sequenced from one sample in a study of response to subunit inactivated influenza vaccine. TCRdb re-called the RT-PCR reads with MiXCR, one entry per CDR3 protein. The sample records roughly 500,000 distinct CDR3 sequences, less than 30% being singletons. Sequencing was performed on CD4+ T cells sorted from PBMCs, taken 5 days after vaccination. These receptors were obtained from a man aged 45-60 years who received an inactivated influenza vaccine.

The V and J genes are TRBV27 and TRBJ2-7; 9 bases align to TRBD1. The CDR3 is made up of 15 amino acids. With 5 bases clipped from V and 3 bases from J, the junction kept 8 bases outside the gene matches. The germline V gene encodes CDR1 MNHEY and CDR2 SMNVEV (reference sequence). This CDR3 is CASSVAGTGIYEQYF. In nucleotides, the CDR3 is TGTGCCAGCAGTGTAGCCGGGACAGGGATCTACGAGCAGTACTTC.

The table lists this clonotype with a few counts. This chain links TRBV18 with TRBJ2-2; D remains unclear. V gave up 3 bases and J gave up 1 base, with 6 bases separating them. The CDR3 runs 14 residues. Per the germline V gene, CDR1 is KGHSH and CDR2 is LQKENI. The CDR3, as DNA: TGTGCCAGCTCACCTAACAGGAACACCGGGGAGCTGTTTTTT. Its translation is CASSPNRNTGELFF.

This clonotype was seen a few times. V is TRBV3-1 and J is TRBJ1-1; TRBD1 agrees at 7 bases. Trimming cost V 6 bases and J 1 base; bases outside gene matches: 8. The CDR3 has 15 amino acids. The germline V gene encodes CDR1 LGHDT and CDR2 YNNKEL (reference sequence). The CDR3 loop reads CASRQYGQANTEAFF. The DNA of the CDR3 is TGTGCCAGCAGACAGTATGGACAGGCGAACACTGAAGCTTTCTTT.

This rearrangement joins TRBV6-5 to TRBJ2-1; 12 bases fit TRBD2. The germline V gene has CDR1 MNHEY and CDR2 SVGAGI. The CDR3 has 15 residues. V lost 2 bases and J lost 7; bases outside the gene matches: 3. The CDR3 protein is CASSYGLAGKNEQFF. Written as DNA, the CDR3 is TGTGCCAGCAGTTACGGACTAGCGGGAAAGAATGAGCAGTTCTTC.

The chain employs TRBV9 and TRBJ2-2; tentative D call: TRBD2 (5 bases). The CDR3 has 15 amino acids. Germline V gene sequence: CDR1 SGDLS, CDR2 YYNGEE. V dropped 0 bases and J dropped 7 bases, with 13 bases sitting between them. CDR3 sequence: CASSVGPGNVGELFF. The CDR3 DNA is TGTGCCAGCAGCGTAGGTCCGGGGAATGTCGGGGAGCTGTTTTTT.

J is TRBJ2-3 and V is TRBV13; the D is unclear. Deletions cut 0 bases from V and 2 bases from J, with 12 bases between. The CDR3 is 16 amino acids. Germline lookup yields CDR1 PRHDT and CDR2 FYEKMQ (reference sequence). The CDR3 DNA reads TGTGCCAGCAGCTTAGGAGGCTCCGAGGTCACAGATACGCAGTATTTT. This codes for CASSLGGSEVTDTQYF.

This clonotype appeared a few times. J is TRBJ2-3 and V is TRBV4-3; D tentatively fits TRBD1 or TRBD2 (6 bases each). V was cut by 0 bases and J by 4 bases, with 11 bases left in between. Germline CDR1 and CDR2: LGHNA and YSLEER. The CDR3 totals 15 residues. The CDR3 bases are TGCGCCAGCAGCCAAGATCGGGGGCCGGCAGATACGCAGTATTTT. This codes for CASSQDRGPADTQYF.

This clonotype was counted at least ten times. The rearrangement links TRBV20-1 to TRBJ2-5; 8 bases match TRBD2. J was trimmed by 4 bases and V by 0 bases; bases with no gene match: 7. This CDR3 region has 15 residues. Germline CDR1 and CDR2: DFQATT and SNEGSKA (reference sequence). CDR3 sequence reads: CSARDPAGGPETQYF. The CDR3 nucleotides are TGCAGTGCTAGAGATCCCGCGGGAGGTCCAGAGACCCAGTACTTC.

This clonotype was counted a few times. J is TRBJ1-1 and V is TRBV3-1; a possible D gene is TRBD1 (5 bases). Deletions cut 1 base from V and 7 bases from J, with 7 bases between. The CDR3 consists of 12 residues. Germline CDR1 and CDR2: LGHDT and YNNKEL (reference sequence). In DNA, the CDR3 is TGTGCCAGCAGCCAAGCGGGGGATGAAGCTTTCTTT. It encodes CASSQAGDEAFF.

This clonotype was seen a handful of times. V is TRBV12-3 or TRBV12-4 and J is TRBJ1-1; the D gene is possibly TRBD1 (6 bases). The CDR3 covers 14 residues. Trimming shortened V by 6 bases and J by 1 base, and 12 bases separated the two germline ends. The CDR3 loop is CASSQGHSNTEAFF. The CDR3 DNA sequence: TGTGCCAGCAGCCAGGGACATTCGAACACTGAAGCTTTCTTT.

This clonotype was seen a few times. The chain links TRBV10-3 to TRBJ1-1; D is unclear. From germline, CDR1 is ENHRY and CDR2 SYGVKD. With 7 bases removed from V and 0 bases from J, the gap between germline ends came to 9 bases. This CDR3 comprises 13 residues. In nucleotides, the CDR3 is TGTGCCATCACTGGCAGCTTGAACACTGAAGCTTTCTTT. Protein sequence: CAITGSLNTEAFF.

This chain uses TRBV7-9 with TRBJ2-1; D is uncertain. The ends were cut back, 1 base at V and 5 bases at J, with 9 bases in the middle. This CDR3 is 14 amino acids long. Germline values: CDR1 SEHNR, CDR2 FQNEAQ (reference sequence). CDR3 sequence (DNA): TGTGCCAGCAGCTTAGTTATAGGGAACAATGAGCAGTTCTTC. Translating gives CASSLVIGNNEQFF.

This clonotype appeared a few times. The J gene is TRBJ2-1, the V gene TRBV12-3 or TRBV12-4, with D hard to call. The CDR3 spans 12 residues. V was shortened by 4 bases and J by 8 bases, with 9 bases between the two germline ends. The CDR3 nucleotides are TGTGCCAGCAGTTCCCATTTCGATGAGCAGTTCTTC. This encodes CASSSHFDEQFF.